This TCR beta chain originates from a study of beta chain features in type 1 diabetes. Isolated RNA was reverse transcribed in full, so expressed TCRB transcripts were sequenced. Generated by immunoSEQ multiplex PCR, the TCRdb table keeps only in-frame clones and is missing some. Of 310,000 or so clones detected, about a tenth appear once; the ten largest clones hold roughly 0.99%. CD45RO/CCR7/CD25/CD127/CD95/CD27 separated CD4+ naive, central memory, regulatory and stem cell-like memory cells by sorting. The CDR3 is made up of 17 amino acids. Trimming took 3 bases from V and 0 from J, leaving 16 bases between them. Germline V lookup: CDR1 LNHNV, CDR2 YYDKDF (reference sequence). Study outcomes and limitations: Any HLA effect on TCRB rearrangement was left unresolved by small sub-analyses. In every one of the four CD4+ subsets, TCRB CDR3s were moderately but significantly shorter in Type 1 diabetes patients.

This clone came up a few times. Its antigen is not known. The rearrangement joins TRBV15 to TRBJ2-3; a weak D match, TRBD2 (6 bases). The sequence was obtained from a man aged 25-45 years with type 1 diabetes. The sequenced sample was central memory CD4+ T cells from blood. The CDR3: CATSSTGLLRSTDTQYF. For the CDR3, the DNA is TGTGCCACCAGCAGTACGGGACTGCTCAGGAGCACAGATACGCAGTATTTT.